The entry that follows covers one T cell receptor (beta chain) sequence. The data were obtained in a study of patients and donors after allogeneic stem cell transplantation. The V end lost 2 bases, the J end lost 4 bases, and 18 bases lay between the germline ends. This CDR3 region has 16 residues. Germline CDR1 reads SGDLS; CDR2 reads YYNGEE. TCRdb recomputed calls from the RT-PCR reads with MiXCR, one row per CDR3 protein. The profile shows a few hundred thousand distinct CDR3 sequences, roughly 38% of them singletons. The source is a human donor who was either an allogeneic HSCT recipient or a stem cell or donor lymphocyte infusion donor (not recorded which). It is not recorded whose cells these are; they may come from a transplant donor. The genes are TRBV9 and TRBJ1-2, with D uncertain. Source material: blood, either unsorted or a sorted T cell fraction (not recorded which). CDR3 sequence: CASSVSILRGVYGYTF. CDR3 nucleotide sequence: TGTGCCAGCAGCGTGTCCATCTTACGGGGTGTCTATGGCTACACCTTC.